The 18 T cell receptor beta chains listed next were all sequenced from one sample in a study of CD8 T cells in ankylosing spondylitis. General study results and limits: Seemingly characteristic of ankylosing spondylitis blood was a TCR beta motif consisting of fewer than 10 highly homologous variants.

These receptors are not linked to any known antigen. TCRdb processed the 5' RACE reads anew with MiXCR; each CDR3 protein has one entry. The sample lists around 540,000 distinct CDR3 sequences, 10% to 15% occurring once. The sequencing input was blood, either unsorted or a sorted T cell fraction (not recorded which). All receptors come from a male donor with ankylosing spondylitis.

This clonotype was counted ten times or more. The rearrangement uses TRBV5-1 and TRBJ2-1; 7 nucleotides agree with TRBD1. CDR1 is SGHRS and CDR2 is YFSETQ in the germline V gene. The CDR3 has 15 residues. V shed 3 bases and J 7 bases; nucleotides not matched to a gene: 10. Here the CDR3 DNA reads TGCGCCAGCAGCTCCACAGGGGACCTTTTGAATGAGCAGTTCTTC. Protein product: CASSSTGDLLNEQFF. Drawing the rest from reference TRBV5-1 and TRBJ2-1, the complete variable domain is KAGVTQTPRYLIKTRGQQVTLSCSPISGHRSVSWYQQTPGQGLQFLFEYFSETQRNKGNFPGRFSGRQFSNSRSEMNVSTLELGDSALYLCASSSTGDLLNEQFFGPGTRLTVL.

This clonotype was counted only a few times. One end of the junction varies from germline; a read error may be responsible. CDR3 DNA: TGTGCCAGCAGCGTAGAAGGATCGGGAGGGGGTCTGGTAAATGCGCAGTTCTTC. It specifies CASSVEGSGGGLVNAQFF. The V call is TRBV9, the J call TRBJ2-1; 8 bases are shared with TRBD2. This CDR3 comprises 18 residues. The germline gives CDR1 SGDLS, CDR2 YYNGEE.

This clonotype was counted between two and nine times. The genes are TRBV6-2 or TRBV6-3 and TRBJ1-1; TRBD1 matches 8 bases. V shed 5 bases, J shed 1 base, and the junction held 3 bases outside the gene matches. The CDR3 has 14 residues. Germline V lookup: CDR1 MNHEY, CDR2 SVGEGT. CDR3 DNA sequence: TGTGCCAGCAGTACGGGACAGGCGAACACTGAAGCTTTCTTT. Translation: CASSTGQANTEAFF.

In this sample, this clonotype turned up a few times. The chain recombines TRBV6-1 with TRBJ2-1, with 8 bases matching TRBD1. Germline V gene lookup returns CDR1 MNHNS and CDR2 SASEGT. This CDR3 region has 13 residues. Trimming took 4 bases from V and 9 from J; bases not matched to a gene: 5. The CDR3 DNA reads TGTGCCAGCAGTGTGGACAGGGACGGTGAGCAGTTCTTC. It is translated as CASSVDRDGEQFF.

In DNA, the CDR3 is TGCGCCAGCAGCACGCCGGGACAGGGGTCAGATACGCAGTATTTT. This codes for CASSTPGQGSDTQYF. This rearrangement joins TRBV5-1 to TRBJ2-3, with 10 bases that match TRBD1. The trim removed 4 bases at V and 4 bases at J, leaving 6 bases unmatched. The CDR3 length is 15 residues. Germline V gene lookup returns CDR1 SGHRS and CDR2 YFSETQ.

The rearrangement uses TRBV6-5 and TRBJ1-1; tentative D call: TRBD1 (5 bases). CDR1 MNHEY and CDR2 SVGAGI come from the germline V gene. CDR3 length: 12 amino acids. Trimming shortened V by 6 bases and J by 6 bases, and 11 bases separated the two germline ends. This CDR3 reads CASRSGPSEAFF. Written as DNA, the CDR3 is TGTGCCAGCAGATCGGGACCTTCTGAAGCTTTCTTT.

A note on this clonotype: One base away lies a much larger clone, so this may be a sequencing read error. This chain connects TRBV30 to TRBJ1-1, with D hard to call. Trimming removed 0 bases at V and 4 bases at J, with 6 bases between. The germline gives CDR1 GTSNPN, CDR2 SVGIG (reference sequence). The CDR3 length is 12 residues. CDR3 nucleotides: TGTGCCTGGAGTGTCCTGGGCACTGAAGCTTTCTTT. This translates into CAWSVLGTEAFF.

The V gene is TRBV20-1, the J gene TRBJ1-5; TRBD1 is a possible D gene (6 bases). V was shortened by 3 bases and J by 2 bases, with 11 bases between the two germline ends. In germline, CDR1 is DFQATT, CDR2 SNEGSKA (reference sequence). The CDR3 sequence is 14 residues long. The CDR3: CSASRGARNQPQHF. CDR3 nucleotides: TGCAGTGCTAGTCGGGGGGCACGCAATCAGCCCCAGCATTTT.

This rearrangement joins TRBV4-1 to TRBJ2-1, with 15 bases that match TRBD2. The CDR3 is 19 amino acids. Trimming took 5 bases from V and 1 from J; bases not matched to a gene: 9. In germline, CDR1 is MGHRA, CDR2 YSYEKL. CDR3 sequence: CASSAGLAGGPRSYNEQFF. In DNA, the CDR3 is TGCGCCAGCAGCGCTGGACTAGCGGGAGGGCCTAGGTCCTACAATGAGCAGTTCTTC.

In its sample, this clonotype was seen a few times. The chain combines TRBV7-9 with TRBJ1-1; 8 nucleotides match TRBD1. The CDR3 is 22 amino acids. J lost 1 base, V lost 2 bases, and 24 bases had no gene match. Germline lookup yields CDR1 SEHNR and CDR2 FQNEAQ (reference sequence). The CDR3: CASSLLVGTGLWALIQNTEAFF. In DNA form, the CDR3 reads TGTGCCAGCAGCTTACTGGTTGGGACAGGACTCTGGGCCCTAATTCAGAACACTGAAGCTTTCTTT.

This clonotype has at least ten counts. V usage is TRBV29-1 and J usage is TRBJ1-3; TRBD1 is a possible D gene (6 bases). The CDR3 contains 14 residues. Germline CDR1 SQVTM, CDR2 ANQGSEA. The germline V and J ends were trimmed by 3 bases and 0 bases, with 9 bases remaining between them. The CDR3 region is CSVDLDSSGNTIYF. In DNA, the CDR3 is TGCAGCGTTGATTTGGACAGCTCTGGAAACACCATATATTTT.

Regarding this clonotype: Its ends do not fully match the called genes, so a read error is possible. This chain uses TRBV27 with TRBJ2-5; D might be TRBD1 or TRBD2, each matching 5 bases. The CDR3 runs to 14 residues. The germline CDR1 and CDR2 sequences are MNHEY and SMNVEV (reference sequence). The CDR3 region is CTSSLVGAGETQYF. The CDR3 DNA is TGTACCAGCAGTTTAGTAGGGGCGGGAGAGACCCAGTACTTC.

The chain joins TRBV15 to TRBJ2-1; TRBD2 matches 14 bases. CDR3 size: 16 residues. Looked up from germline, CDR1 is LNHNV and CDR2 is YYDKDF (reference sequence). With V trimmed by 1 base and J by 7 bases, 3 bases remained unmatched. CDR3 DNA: TGTGCCACCAGCAGAGGGGGGACTAGCGGGAGAAATGAGCAGTTCTTC. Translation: CATSRGGTSGRNEQFF.

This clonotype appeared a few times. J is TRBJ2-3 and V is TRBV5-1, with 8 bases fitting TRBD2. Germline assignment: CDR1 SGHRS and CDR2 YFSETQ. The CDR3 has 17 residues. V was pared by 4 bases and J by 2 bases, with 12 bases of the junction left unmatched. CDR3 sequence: CASSPEHGGGITDTQYF. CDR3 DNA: TGCGCCAGCAGCCCGGAGCACGGCGGGGGGATCACAGATACGCAGTATTTT.

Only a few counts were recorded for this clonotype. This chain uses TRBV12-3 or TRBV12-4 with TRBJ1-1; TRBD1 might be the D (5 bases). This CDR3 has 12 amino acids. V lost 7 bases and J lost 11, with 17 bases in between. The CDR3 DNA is TGTGCCAGCACCCCCCAGGGCAGGACCGCTTTCTTT. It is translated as CASTPQGRTAFF.

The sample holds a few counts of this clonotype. CDR3 residues: CASSPGVGTQYF. The DNA of the CDR3 is TGCGCCAGCAGCCCGGGTGTTGGGACCCAGTACTTC. This sequence joins TRBV5-1 and TRBJ2-5; D gene ambiguous. Trimming cost V 4 bases and J 7 bases, with 11 bases left between them. CDR1 and CDR2 from the germline V gene are SGHRS and YFSETQ. The length of the CDR3 is 12 residues. Based on the CDR3 plus reference TRBV5-1 and TRBJ2-5, the full variable domain is KAGVTQTPRYLIKTRGQQVTLSCSPISGHRSVSWYQQTPGQGLQFLFEYFSETQRNKGNFPGRFSGRQFSNSRSEMNVSTLELGDSALYLCASSPGVGTQYFGPGTRLLVL.

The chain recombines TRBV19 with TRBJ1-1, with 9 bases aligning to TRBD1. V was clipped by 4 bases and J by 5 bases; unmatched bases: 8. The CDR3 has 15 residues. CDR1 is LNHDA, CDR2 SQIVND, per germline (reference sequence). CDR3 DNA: TGTGCCAGTAGTACCGAACAGGGGGCGAGGACTGAAGCTTTCTTT. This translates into CASSTEQGARTEAFF.

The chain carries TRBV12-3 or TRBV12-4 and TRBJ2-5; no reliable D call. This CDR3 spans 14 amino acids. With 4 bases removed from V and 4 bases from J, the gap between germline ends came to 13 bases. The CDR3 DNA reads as TGTGCCAGCAGTTCCTCGGAAGGCAGAGAGACCCAGTACTTC. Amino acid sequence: CASSSSEGRETQYF.